One sample yielded the 20 T cell receptor beta chains listed below, sequenced in a study of OX40 agonist ivuxolimab in advanced cancers. Some clones are missing from TCRdb's copy, which holds only in-frame ones; the method was immunoSEQ multiplex PCR. The table lists around 56,000 clones, about 80% of them singletons. The sample in question was CD4+ or CD8+ T cells sorted from blood, obtained in a trial of the OX40 agonist ivuxolimab. These receptors all come from an adult with an advanced solid tumor such as melanoma, head and neck, liver or kidney cancer.

This clone has only a few counts. The chain recombines TRBV30 with TRBJ1-5; tentative D call: TRBD1 (5 bases). The germline CDR1 and CDR2 sequences are GTSNPN and SVGIG (reference sequence). There are 13 residues in the CDR3. V gave up 3 bases and J gave up 7 bases, with 13 bases separating them. The CDR3, as DNA: TGTGCCTGGAGCGCAGGGTCACAGCAGCCCCAGCATTTT. Amino acid sequence: CAWSAGSQQPQHF.

As DNA, the CDR3 is TGTGCCAGCAGCTTTAGGGACAGGGGCTATGGCTACACCTTC. Translated: CASSFRDRGYGYTF. The V gene is TRBV5-4, the J gene TRBJ1-2; 10 bases line up with TRBD1. Germline V lookup: CDR1 SGHNT, CDR2 YYREEE (reference sequence). The V and J ends lost 2 bases and 4 bases, in that order; junction bases with no gene match: 2. The CDR3 is 14 residues long.

The chain joins TRBV9 to TRBJ2-1, with D perhaps being TRBD1 or TRBD2 (5 bases each). CDR3 length: 14 amino acids. V was trimmed by 4 bases and J by 4 bases, leaving 12 bases between them. Looked up from germline, CDR1 is SGDLS and CDR2 is YYNGEE. In DNA form, the CDR3 reads TGTGCCAGCAGCCCCCCGTGGGGGTACAATGAGCAGTTCTTC. Encoded protein: CASSPPWGYNEQFF.

The chain joins TRBV6-1 to TRBJ1-6, with TRBD1 matching 7 bases. Germline V gene lookup returns CDR1 MNHNS and CDR2 SASEGT. Trimming removed 3 bases from V and 7 bases from J; junction bases left unmatched: 0. The CDR3 loop spans 13 amino acids. In nucleotides, the CDR3 is TGTGCCAGCAGTGACAGGGGGAATTCACCCCTCCACTTT. Its protein product is CASSDRGNSPLHF.

The rearrangement links TRBV7-8 to TRBJ1-1; the D gene is possibly TRBD1 (5 bases). V was trimmed by 0 bases and J by 5 bases, leaving 13 bases between them. CDR3 length: 15 amino acids. Germline assignment: CDR1 SGHVS and CDR2 FQNEAQ. The CDR3 here is CASSLAERGRTEAFF. CDR3 nucleotides: TGTGCCAGCAGCTTAGCGGAAAGGGGCCGAACTGAAGCTTTCTTT.

The chain employs TRBV18 and TRBJ2-5; D unclear. V was shortened by 6 bases and J by 2 bases, with 4 bases between the two germline ends. CDR1 and CDR2 from the germline V gene are KGHSH and LQKENI. This CDR3 spans 11 amino acids. CDR3 residues: CASSEQETQYF. The CDR3 region has the DNA TGTGCCAGCTCCGAACAAGAGACCCAGTACTTC.

The V gene is TRBV11-2, the J gene TRBJ1-2; TRBD1 agrees at 10 bases. V lost 5 bases, J lost 7 bases, and 4 bases stayed unmatched. From germline, CDR1 is SGHAT and CDR2 FQNNGV. This CDR3 has 13 residues. The CDR3 DNA reads TGTGCCAGCAGCCCAGACAGGGGGCCTGGCTACACCTTC. Translating gives CASSPDRGPGYTF.

V is TRBV6-1 and J is TRBJ2-5, with TRBD2 matching 8 bases. With 8 bases clipped from V and 1 base from J, the junction kept 3 bases outside the gene matches. This CDR3 has 13 amino acids. Germline V gives CDR1 MNHNS, CDR2 SASEGT. CDR3 bases: TGTGCCAGCGAAACTAGCGGCCAAGAGACCCAGTACTTC. It is translated as CASETSGQETQYF.

This chain connects TRBV19 to TRBJ1-2, with D possibly being TRBD1 (6 bases). Germline lookup yields CDR1 LNHDA and CDR2 SQIVND (reference sequence). This CDR3 spans 13 amino acids. Deletions cut 10 bases from V and 4 bases from J, with 16 bases between. CDR3 DNA: TGTGCCACCTTTGGGGGCAGTGGCTATGGCTACACCTTC. This codes for CATFGGSGYGYTF.

In this sample, this clone turned up once. The V call is TRBV5-5, the J call TRBJ1-6; D may be TRBD1 (5 bases). Trimming left V 1 base short and J 0 bases short, with 11 bases between. The germline V gene encodes CDR1 SGHKS and CDR2 YYEKEE (reference sequence). The CDR3 totals 17 residues. The CDR3 here is CASSLSGLSSYNSPLHF. CDR3 coding DNA: TGTGCCAGCAGCTTGTCGGGACTGAGCTCCTATAATTCACCCCTCCACTTT.

This clone appeared a single time. CDR3 in DNA: TGTGCCAGCAGCTTAGGACTAGCACCCACAGATACGCAGTATTTT. This sequence encodes CASSLGLAPTDTQYF. J is TRBJ2-3 and V is TRBV7-9; TRBD2 agrees at 7 bases. The germline V gene has CDR1 SEHNR and CDR2 FQNEAQ (reference sequence). This CDR3 region has 15 residues. With V trimmed by 1 base and J by 2 bases, 3 bases remained unmatched.

The rearrangement joins TRBV7-9 to TRBJ1-6, with unresolved D. Germline V gene data show CDR1 as SEHNR and CDR2 as FQNEAQ (reference sequence). V dropped 7 bases and J dropped 10 bases, with 17 bases sitting between them. The CDR3 has 14 amino acids. The CDR3 DNA reads as TGTGCCAGCACTCCGGACCTGGGAAGGTCACCCCTCCACTTT. Protein: CASTPDLGRSPLHF. The complete variable domain, with remaining parts taken from reference TRBV7-9 and TRBJ1-6, reads DTGVSQNPRHKITKRGQNVTFRCDPISEHNRLYWYRQTLGQGPEFLTYFQNEAQLEKSRLLSDRFSAERPKGSFSTLEIQRTEQGDSAMYLCASTPDLGRSPLHFGNGTRLTVT.

The gene calls are TRBV5-6 and TRBJ2-5; D is uncertain. V lost 4 bases and J lost 3, with 16 bases in between. The germline V gene encodes CDR1 SGHDT and CDR2 YYEEEE. The CDR3 is 15 amino acids. DNA for the CDR3: TGTGCCAGCAGCCCGGGTCCCCTGATAAAAGAGACCCAGTACTTC. This codes for CASSPGPLIKETQYF.

The V gene is TRBV29-1, the J gene TRBJ2-7, with 11 bases fitting TRBD2. Germline assignment: CDR1 SQVTM and CDR2 ANQGSEA. Trimming removed 0 bases from V and 4 bases from J; junction bases left unmatched: 5. The CDR3 has 15 amino acids. The CDR3 protein is CSVEDSTSGSYEQYF. Here the CDR3 DNA reads TGCAGCGTTGAAGACAGTACTAGCGGGAGTTACGAGCAGTACTTC.

The genes are TRBV7-8 and TRBJ2-7; 8 nucleotides match TRBD2. Germline assignment: CDR1 SGHVS and CDR2 FQNEAQ. The CDR3 has 15 amino acids. With 3 bases clipped from V and 6 bases from J, the junction kept 10 bases outside the gene matches. This CDR3 is CASSLAGGIPGEQYF. In DNA form, the CDR3 reads TGTGCCAGCAGCTTGGCGGGAGGCATCCCTGGCGAGCAGTACTTC.

The V call is TRBV18, the J call TRBJ2-1; the D is unclear. Germline V gene lookup returns CDR1 KGHSH and CDR2 LQKENI. Trimming shortened V by 3 bases and J by 4 bases, and 13 bases separated the two germline ends. This CDR3 is 15 amino acids long. The CDR3 spells CASSPDQRFYNEQFF. CDR3 nucleotide sequence: TGTGCCAGCTCACCCGACCAACGATTTTACAATGAGCAGTTCTTC. Complete variable domain (other parts from reference TRBV18 and TRBJ2-1): NAGVMQNPRHLVRRRGQEARLRCSPMKGHSHVYWYRQLPEEGLKFMVYLQKENIIDESGMPKERFSAEFPKEGPSILRIQQVVRGDSAAYFCASSPDQRFYNEQFFGPGTRLTVL.

This chain links TRBV7-2 with TRBJ1-2, with 12 nucleotides matching TRBD1. The CDR3 length is 15 residues. CDR1 SGHTA and CDR2 FQGNSA come from the germline V gene. The V and J ends lost 0 bases and 6 bases, in that order; junction bases with no gene match: 2. CDR3 residues: CASSLAGQGANGYTF. CDR3 bases: TGTGCCAGCAGCTTAGCGGGACAGGGGGCGAATGGCTACACCTTC.

This sequence joins TRBV6-1 and TRBJ2-7; 10 bases line up with TRBD1. V lost 6 bases to trimming and J lost 5 bases; unmatched junction nucleotides: 4. The germline V gene has CDR1 MNHNS and CDR2 SASEGT. The CDR3 contains 13 residues. The chain's CDR3 is CASRLTGGNEQYF. In DNA form, the CDR3 reads TGTGCCAGCAGGTTGACAGGGGGCAACGAGCAGTACTTC.

This clone was found once. The same CDR3 can be traced to other DNA sequences in this sample. The chain carries TRBV5-4 and TRBJ1-4; 7 bases fit TRBD1. The CDR3 runs to 16 residues. CDR1 SGHNT and CDR2 YYREEE come from the germline V gene (reference sequence). J gave up 4 bases and V 4 bases, and 10 bases lay outside the gene matches. The CDR3, as DNA: TGTGCCAGCAGCACCGATCCGGGACAGCTTAATGAAAAACTGTTTTTT. Protein: CASSTDPGQLNEKLFF.

The rearrangement uses TRBV2 and TRBJ1-2; 7 bases map to TRBD1. V shed 2 bases, J shed 2 bases, and the junction held 11 bases outside the gene matches. The CDR3 extends over 17 amino acids. CDR1 SNHLY and CDR2 FYNNEI come from the germline V gene. CDR3 region: CASSERGRSVVNYGYTF. For the CDR3, the DNA is TGTGCCAGCAGTGAAAGGGGGCGCTCAGTGGTGAACTATGGCTACACCTTC. The full variable domain, its missing parts supplied by reference TRBV2 and TRBJ1-2, is EPEVTQTPSHQVTQMGQEVILRCVPISNHLYFYWYRQILGQKVEFLVSFYNNEISEKSEIFDDQFSVERPDGSNFTLKIRSTKLEDSAMYFCASSERGRSVVNYGYTFGSGTRLTVV.